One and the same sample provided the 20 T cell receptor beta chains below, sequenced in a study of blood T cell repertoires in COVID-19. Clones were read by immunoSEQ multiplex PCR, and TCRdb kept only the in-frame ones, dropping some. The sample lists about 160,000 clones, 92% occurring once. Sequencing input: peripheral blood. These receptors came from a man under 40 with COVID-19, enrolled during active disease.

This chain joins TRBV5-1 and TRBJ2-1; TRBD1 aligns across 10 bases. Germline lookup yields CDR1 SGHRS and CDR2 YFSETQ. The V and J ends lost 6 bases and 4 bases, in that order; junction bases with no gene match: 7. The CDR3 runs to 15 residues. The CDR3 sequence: CASNGGTGVYNEQFF. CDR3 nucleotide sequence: TGCGCCAGCAACGGTGGGACAGGGGTTTACAATGAGCAGTTCTTC.

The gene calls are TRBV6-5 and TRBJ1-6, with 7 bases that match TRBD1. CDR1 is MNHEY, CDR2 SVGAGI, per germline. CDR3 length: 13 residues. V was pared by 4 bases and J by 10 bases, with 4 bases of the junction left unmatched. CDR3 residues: CASSFDRASPLHF. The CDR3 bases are TGTGCCAGCAGTTTTGACAGGGCCTCACCCCTCCACTTT.

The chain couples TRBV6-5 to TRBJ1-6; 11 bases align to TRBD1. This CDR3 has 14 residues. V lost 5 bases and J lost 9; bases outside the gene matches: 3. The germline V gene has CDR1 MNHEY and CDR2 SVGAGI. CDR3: CASSRDRGVSPLHF. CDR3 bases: TGTGCCAGCAGTAGGGACAGGGGGGTTTCACCCCTCCACTTT.

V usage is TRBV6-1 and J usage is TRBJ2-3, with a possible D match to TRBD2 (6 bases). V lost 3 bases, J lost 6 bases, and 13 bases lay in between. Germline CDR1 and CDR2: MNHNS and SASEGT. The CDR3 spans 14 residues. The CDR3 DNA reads TGTGCCAGCAGTGAGGGGGGAGGTCTCGATACGCAGTATTTT. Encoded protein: CASSEGGGLDTQYF.

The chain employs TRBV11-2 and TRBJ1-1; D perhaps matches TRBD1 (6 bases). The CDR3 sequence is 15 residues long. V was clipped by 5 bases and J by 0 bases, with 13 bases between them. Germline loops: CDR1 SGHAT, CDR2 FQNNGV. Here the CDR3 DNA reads TGTGCCAGCAGCAAAACACAGGGAATGAACACTGAAGCTTTCTTT. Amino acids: CASSKTQGMNTEAFF.

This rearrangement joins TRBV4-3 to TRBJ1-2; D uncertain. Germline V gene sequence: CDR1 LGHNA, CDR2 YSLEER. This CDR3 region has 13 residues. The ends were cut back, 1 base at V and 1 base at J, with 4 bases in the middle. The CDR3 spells CASSQALNYGYTF. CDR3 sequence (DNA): TGCGCCAGCAGCCAAGCCCTTAACTATGGCTACACCTTC.

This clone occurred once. CDR3 coding DNA: TGTGCCAGTAGTATAGTAGGGAGTCAGCCCCAGCATTTT. Its translation: CASSIVGSQPQHF. The rearrangement uses TRBV19 and TRBJ1-5; no clear D. The length of the CDR3 is 13 residues. Germline assignment: CDR1 LNHDA and CDR2 SQIVND (reference sequence). Trimming stripped 1 base from V and 6 bases from J, with 7 bases between.

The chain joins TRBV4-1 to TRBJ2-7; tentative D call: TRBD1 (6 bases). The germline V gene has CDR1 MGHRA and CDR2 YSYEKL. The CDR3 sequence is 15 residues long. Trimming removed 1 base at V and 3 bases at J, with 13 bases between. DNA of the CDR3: TGCGCCAGCAGCCAAGGTCCGGGACACTACTACGAGCAGTACTTC. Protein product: CASSQGPGHYYEQYF.

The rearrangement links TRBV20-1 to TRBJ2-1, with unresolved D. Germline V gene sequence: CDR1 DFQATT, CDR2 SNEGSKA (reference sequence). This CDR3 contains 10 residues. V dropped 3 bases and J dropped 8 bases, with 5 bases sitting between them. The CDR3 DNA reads TGCAGTGCTAGTCCCGATGAGCAGTTCTTC. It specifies CSASPDEQFF.

The CDR3 DNA reads as TGTGCCAGCTCACCGGGGACAGTCCTTTGGTTGGGCTACACCTTC. It is translated as CASSPGTVLWLGYTF. The gene calls are TRBV18 and TRBJ1-2, with 7 bases matching TRBD1. In germline, CDR1 is KGHSH, CDR2 LQKENI. Trimming removed 3 bases from V and 8 bases from J; junction bases left unmatched: 12. The CDR3 covers 15 residues.

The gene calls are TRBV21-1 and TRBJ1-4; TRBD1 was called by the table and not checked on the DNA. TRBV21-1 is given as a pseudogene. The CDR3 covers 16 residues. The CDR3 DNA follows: TGTGCCAGCAGCAAACCTGAACAGCTGACTAATGAAAAACTGTTTTTT. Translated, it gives CASSKPEQLTNEKLFF.

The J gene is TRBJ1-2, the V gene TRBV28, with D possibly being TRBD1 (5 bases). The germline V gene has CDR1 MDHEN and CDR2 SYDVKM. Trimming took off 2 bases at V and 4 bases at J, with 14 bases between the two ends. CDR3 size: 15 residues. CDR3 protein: CASSLGRGKGYGYTF. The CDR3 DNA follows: TGTGCCAGCAGTTTAGGAAGGGGTAAGGGCTATGGCTACACCTTC.

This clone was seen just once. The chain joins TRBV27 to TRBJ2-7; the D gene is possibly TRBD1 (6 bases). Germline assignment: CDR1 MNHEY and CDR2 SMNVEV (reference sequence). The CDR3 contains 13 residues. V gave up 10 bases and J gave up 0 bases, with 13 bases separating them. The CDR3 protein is CATRTASSYEQYF. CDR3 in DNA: TGTGCCACTCGGACAGCCAGCTCCTACGAGCAGTACTTC.

The CDR3 region is CASNRDTYNQPQHF. CDR3 nucleotides: TGTGCCAGCAACCGGGACACTTACAATCAGCCCCAGCATTTT. J is TRBJ1-5 and V is TRBV6-6; tentatively, D is TRBD1 (6 bases). Trimming stripped 7 bases from V and 3 bases from J, with 13 bases between. The CDR3 consists of 14 residues. Per the germline V gene, CDR1 is MNHNY and CDR2 is SVGAGI (reference sequence).

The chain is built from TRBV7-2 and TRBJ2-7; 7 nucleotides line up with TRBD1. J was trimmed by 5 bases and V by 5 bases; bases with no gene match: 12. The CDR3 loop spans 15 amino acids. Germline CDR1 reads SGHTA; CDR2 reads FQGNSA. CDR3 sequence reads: CASSQPTGVRHEQYF. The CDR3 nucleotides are TGTGCCAGCAGCCAACCAACAGGGGTTCGCCACGAGCAGTACTTC.

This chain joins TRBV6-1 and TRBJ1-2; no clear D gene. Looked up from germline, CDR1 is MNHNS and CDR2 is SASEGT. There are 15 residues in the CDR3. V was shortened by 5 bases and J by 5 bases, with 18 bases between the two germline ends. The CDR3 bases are TGTGCCAGCAGTCTCGAGTTATCGTCGATATATGGCTACACCTTC. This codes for CASSLELSSIYGYTF.

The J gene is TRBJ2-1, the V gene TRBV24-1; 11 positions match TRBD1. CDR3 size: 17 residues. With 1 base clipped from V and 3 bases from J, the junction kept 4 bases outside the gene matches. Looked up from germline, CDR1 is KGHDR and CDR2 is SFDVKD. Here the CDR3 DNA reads TGTGCCACCAGTGATTTCACCGGGACAGGGGGCTACAATGAGCAGTTCTTC. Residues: CATSDFTGTGGYNEQFF.

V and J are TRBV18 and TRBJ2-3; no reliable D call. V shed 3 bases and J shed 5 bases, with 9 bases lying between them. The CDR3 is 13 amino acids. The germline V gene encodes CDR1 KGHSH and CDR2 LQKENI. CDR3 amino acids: CASSPDQQDTQYF. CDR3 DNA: TGTGCCAGCTCACCCGATCAACAAGATACGCAGTATTTT.

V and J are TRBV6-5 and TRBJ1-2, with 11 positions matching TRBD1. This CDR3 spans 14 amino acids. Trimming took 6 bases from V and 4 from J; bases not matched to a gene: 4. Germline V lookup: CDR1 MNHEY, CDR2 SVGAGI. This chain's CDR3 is CASSDGQGAYGYTF. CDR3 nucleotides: TGTGCCAGCAGCGACGGACAGGGGGCCTATGGCTACACCTTC.

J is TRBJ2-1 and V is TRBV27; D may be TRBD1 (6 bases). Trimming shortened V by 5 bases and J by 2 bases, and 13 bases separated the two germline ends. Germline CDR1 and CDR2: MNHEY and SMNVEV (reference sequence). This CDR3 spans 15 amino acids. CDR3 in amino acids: CASSLQGVPYNEQFF. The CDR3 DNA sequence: TGTGCCAGCAGTCTACAGGGAGTCCCCTACAATGAGCAGTTCTTC.